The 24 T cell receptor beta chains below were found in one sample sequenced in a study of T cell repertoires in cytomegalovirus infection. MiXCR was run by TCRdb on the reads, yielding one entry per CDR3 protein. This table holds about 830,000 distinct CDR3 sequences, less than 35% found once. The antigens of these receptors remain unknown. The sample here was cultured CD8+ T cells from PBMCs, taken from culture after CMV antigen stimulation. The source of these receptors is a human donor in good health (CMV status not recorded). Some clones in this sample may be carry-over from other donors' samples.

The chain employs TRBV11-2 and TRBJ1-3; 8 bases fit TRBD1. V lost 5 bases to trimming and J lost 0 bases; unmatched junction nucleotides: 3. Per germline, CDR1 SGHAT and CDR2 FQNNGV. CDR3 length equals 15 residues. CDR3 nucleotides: TGTGCCAGCAGCGAGACAGGGGTCTCTGGAAACACCATATATTTT. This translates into CASSETGVSGNTIYF.

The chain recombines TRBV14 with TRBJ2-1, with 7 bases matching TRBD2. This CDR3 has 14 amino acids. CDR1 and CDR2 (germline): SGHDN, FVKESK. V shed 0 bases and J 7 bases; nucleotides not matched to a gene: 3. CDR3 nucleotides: TGTGCCAGCAGCCAAGAAAGGGAGGGGAATGAGCAGTTCTTC. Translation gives CASSQEREGNEQFF.

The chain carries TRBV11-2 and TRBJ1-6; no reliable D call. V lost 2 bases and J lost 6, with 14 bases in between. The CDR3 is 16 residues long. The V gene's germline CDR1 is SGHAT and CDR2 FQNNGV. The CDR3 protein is CASSLNIAEPNSPLHF. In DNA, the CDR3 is TGTGCCAGCAGCTTAAATATTGCGGAGCCTAATTCACCCCTCCACTTT.

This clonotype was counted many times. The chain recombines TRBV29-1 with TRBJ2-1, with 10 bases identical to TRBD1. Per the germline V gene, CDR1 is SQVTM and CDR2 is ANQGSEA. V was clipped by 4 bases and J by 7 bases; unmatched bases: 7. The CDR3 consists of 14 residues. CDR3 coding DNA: TGCAGCGTTGGGGTCGGGACAGGGGTAAATGAGCAGTTCTTC. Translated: CSVGVGTGVNEQFF.

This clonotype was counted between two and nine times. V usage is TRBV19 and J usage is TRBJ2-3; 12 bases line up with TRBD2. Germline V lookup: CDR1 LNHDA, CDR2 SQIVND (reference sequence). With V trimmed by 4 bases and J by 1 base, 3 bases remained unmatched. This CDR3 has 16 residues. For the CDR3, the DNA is TGTGCCAGTAGTACCAGACTAGCGGGGGGCACAGATACGCAGTATTTT. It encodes CASSTRLAGGTDTQYF.

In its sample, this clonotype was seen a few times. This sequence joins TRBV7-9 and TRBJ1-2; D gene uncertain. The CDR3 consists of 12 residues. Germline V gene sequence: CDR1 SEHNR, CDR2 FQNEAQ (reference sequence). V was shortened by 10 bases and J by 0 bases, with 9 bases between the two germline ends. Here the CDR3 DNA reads TGTGCCACCGAGAAGCCTAACTATGGCTACACCTTC. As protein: CATEKPNYGYTF.

Written as DNA, the CDR3 is TGTGCCAGCAGCCTGGAGCAGTTCTATGGCTACACCTTC. Its translation is CASSLEQFYGYTF. The rearrangement links TRBV7-6 to TRBJ1-2, with unresolved D. This CDR3 region has 13 residues. Between the trimmed V and J ends, which lost 5 bases and 4 bases, there was a span of 11 bases. Germline values: CDR1 SGHVS, CDR2 FNYEAQ.

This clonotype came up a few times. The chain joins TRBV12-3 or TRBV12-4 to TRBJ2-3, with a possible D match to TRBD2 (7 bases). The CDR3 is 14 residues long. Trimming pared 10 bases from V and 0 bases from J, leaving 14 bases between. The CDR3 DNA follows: TGTGCCATTGGCGGGGGCCCTAGCACAGATACGCAGTATTTT. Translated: CAIGGGPSTDTQYF.

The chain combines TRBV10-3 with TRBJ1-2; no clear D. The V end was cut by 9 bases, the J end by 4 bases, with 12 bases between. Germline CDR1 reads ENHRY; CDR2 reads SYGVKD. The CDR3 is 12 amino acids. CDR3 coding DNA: TGTGCCATAAAACAAGGGATCTATGGCTACACCTTC. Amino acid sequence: CAIKQGIYGYTF.

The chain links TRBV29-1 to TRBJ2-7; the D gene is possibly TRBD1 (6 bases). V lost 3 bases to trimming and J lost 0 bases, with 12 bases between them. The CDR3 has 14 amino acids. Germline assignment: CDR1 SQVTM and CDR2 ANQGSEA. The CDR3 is CSVDLEDSSYEQYF. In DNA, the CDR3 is TGCAGCGTTGATCTGGAGGACAGCTCCTACGAGCAGTACTTC.

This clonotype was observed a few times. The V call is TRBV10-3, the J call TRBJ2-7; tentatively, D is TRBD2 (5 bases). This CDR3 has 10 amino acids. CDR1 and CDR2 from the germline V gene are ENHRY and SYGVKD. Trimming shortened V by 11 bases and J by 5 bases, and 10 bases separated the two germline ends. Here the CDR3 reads CAVEGNEQYF. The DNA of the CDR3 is TGTGCCGTAGAGGGAAACGAGCAGTACTTC.

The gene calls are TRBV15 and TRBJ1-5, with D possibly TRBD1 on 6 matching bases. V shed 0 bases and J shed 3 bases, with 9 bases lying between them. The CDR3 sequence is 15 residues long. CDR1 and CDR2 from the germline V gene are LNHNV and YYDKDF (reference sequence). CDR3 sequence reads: CATSREGAYNQPQHF. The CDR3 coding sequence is TGTGCCACCAGCAGAGAGGGGGCTTACAATCAGCCCCAGCATTTT.

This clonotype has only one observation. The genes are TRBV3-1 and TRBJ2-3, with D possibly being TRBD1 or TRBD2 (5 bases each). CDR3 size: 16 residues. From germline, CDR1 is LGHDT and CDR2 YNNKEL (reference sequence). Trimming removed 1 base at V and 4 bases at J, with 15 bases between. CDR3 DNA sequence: TGTGCCAGCAGCCAAGGATGGGACGGTGGATCAGATACGCAGTATTTT. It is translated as CASSQGWDGGSDTQYF.

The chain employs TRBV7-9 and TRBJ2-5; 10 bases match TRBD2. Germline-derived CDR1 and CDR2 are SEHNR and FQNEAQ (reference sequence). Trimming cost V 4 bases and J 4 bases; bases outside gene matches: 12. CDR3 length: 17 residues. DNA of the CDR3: TGTGCCAGCAGCTACACGACTATAGCGGGGGGAGGAGAGACCCAGTACTTC. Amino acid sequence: CASSYTTIAGGGETQYF.

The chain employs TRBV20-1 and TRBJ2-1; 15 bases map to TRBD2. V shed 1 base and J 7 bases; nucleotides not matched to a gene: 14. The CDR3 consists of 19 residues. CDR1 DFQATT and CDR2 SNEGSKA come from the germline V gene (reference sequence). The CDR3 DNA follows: TGCAGTGCTAGAGGGGCCCCTCCCGGGACTAGCGGGGGGAGGAATGAGCAGTTCTTC. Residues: CSARGAPPGTSGGRNEQFF.

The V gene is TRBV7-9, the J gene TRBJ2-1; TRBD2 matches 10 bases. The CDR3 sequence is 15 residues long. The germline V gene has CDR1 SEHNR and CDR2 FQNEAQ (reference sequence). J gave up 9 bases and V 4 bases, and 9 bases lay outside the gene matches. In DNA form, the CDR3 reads TGTGCCAGCAGCTCCTCTAGCGGGGGAGGAAGTGAGCAGTTCTTC. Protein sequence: CASSSSSGGGSEQFF. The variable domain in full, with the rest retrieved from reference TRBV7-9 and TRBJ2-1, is DTGVSQNPRHKITKRGQNVTFRCDPISEHNRLYWYRQTLGQGPEFLTYFQNEAQLEKSRLLSDRFSAERPKGSFSTLEIQRTEQGDSAMYLCASSSSSGGGSEQFFGPGTRLTVL.

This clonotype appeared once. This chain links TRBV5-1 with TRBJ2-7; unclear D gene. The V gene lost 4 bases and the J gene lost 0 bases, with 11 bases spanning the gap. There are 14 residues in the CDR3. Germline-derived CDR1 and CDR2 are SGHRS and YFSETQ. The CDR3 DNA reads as TGCGCCAGCAGCCCTACCCGAAGCTCCTACGAGCAGTACTTC. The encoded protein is CASSPTRSSYEQYF.

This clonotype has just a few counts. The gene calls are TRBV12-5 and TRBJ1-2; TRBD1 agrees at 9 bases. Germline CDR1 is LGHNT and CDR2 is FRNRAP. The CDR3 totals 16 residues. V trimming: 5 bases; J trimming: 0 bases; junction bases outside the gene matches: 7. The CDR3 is CASGPGQGLANYGYTF. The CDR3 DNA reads TGTGCTAGTGGTCCGGGACAGGGACTAGCTAACTATGGCTACACCTTC.

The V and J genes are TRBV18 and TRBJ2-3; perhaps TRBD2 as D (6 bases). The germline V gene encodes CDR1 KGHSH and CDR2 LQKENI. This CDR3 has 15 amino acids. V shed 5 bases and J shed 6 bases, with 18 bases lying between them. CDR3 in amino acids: CASSASGTQWDTQYF. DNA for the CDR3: TGTGCCAGCTCAGCCTCCGGGACTCAATGGGATACGCAGTATTTT. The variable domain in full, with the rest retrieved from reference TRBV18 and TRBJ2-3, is NAGVMQNPRHLVRRRGQEARLRCSPMKGHSHVYWYRQLPEEGLKFMVYLQKENIIDESGMPKERFSAEFPKEGPSILRIQQVVRGDSAAYFCASSASGTQWDTQYFGPGTRLTVL.

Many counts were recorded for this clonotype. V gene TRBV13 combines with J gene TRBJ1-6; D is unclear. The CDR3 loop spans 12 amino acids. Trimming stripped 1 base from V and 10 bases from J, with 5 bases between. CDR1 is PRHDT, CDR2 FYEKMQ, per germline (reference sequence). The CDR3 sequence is CASSLETSPLHF. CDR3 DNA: TGTGCCAGCAGCTTAGAAACCTCACCCCTCCACTTT.

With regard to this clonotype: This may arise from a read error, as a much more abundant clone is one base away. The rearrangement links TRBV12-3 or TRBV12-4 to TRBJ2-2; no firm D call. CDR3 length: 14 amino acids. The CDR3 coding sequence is TGTGTCAGCACCCCAGTCGGGAACACCGGGGAGCTGTTTTTT. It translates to CVSTPVGNTGELFF.

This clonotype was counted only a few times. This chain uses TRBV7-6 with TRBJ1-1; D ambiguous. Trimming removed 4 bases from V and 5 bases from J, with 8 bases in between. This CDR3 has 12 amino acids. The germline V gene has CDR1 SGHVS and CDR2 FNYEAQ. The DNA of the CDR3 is TGTGCCAGCAGCTCCGGGGAGACTGAAGCTTTCTTT. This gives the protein CASSSGETEAFF.

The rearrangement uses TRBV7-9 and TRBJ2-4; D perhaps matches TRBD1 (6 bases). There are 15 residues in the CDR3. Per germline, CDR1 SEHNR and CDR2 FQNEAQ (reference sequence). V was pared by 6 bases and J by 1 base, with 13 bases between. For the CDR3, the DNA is TGTGCCAGCAGTCCAGACCAGGGGGCCAAAAACATTCAGTACTTC. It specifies CASSPDQGAKNIQYF. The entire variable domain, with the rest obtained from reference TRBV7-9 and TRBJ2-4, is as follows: DTGVSQNPRHKITKRGQNVTFRCDPISEHNRLYWYRQTLGQGPEFLTYFQNEAQLEKSRLLSDRFSAERPKGSFSTLEIQRTEQGDSAMYLCASSPDQGAKNIQYFGAGTRLSVL.

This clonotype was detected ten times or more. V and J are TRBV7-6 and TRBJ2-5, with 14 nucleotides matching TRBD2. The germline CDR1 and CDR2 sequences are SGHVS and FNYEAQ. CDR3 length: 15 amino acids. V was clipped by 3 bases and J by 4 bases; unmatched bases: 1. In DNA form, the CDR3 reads TGTGCCAGCAGCTTCGGACTAGCGGGGGGAGAGACCCAGTACTTC. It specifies CASSFGLAGGETQYF.